One T cell receptor (beta chain) is described in this entry. Antigen: not known. The sample belongs to a study of T cell responses to AZD1222 COVID-19 vaccine. V shed 0 bases and J shed 2 bases, with 19 bases lying between them. The CDR3 contains 18 residues. Germline V gene data show CDR1 as SGHRS and CDR2 as YFSETQ. This table comes from immunoSEQ multiplex PCR, and its TCRdb copy is limited to in-frame clones, with some not included. The sample comprises 70,000 to 80,000 clones, roughly 90% of which are singletons, and about 2.7% rests with the top ten. Study-level points and caveats: Vaccination with two AZD1222 doses was followed by a rise in Spike-specific TCR breadth and depth. Reportedly, close to half of spike-specific TCRs are directed against unmutated variant regions. Mostly white British, mostly female donors; authors suggested clonal diversity may be underestimated. Only after the peak T cell response were repertoires sampled.

The chain couples TRBV5-1 to TRBJ2-3, with D possibly matching TRBD2 (6 bases). The input for sequencing was peripheral blood, taken on day 0 of AZD1222 vaccination. The sequence was obtained from an adult in good health. The CDR3 loop is CASSLGPWARGLTDTQYF. CDR3 sequence (DNA): TGCGCCAGCAGCTTGGGCCCCTGGGCGCGGGGCCTCACAGATACGCAGTATTTT. Combining the CDR3 with reference TRBV5-1 and TRBJ2-3 gives the whole variable domain KAGVTQTPRYLIKTRGQQVTLSCSPISGHRSVSWYQQTPGQGLQFLFEYFSETQRNKGNFPGRFSGRQFSNSRSEMNVSTLELGDSALYLCASSLGPWARGLTDTQYFGPGTRLTVL.